This T cell receptor (beta chain) originates from a study of blood T cell repertoires in COVID-19. Data came from immunoSEQ multiplex PCR; TCRdb stores just in-frame clones and leaves some out. Of about 95,000 clones in the sample, about nine tenths were seen once. The CDR3 has 13 amino acids. In germline, CDR1 is MNHEY, CDR2 SMNVEV (reference sequence). V shed 8 bases and J 2 bases; nucleotides not matched to a gene: 6. V is TRBV27 and J is TRBJ2-7; 7 bases agree with TRBD2. The source is a woman aged 70-85 years with acute or convalescent COVID-19. Input material: peripheral blood. CDR3 sequence: CASRASGTYEQYF. CDR3 in DNA: TGTGCCAGCCGTGCTAGCGGAACCTACGAGCAGTACTTC.